The 8 T cell receptor beta chains below were found in one sample sequenced in a study of cytomegalovirus exposure and HLA in healthy donors. It was with 60 Vbeta and 13 Jbeta primers that the PCR ran. The repertoire was sequenced with immunoSEQ multiplex PCR; TCRdb's copy has only in-frame clones and lacks some. The table includes approximately 130,000 clones, 83% detected once. Sequencing used PBMCs. These receptor sequences come from a man aged 35-49 years in good health and CMV-seronegative.

This clone occurred a few times. The gene calls are TRBV5-4 and TRBJ2-3, with 7 nucleotides matching TRBD2. The junction had 4 bases not matched to a gene; V was cut back by 1 base and J by 2 bases. The CDR3 length is 15 residues. The germline V gene encodes CDR1 SGHNT and CDR2 YYREEE (reference sequence). The CDR3 is CASSLSGGVTDTQYF. In DNA form, the CDR3 reads TGTGCCAGCAGCTTGAGTGGGGGGGTCACAGATACGCAGTATTTT.

J is TRBJ2-1 and V is TRBV7-3; 13 nucleotides line up with TRBD2. Germline values: CDR1 SGHTA, CDR2 FQGTGA. The CDR3 totals 14 residues. The V segment lost 7 bases and the J segment 10 bases; nucleotides outside the gene matches: 7. For the CDR3, the DNA is TGTGCCAGCACTTTAGGGACTAGCGGGAACGAGCAGTTCTTC. The encoded protein is CASTLGTSGNEQFF.

The V gene is TRBV10-3, the J gene TRBJ2-5, with 10 bases that match TRBD1. The trim removed 8 bases at V and 5 bases at J, leaving 8 bases unmatched. The germline gives CDR1 ENHRY, CDR2 SYGVKD. This CDR3 is 14 amino acids long. The CDR3 DNA reads as TGTGCCATCGGGGACAGGGGTGTGTGGGAGACCCAGTACTTC. It yields the protein CAIGDRGVWETQYF.

This chain joins TRBV11-2 and TRBJ1-3; D gene ambiguous. The CDR3 is made up of 15 amino acids. V was pared by 1 base and J by 0 bases, with 7 bases between. Germline lookup yields CDR1 SGHAT and CDR2 FQNNGV. This chain's CDR3 is CASSLAGYSGNTIYF. The CDR3 nucleotides read TGTGCCAGCAGCTTAGCCGGGTACTCTGGAAACACCATATATTTT.

The V gene is TRBV7-9, the J gene TRBJ2-1; D perhaps matches TRBD2 (5 bases). The CDR3 consists of 15 residues. Germline V gene sequence: CDR1 SEHNR, CDR2 FQNEAQ (reference sequence). V was pared by 7 bases and J by 0 bases, with 13 bases between. The CDR3 region has the DNA TGTGCCAGCACGAGCGGTGGGAGCTCCTACAATGAGCAGTTCTTC. Translated, it gives CASTSGGSSYNEQFF.

Of note for this clone: An end of the junction does not agree with germline; a read error may underlie this. The chain uses TRBV13 and TRBJ1-5, with 9 bases aligning to TRBD1. This CDR3 is 15 amino acids long. The germline V gene has CDR1 PRHDT and CDR2 FYEKMQ (reference sequence). CDR3 sequence (DNA): TGTGCCAGCAGCGTAGGACAGGGGACAAATCAGCCCCAGCATTTT. Its translation is CASSVGQGTNQPQHF.

This rearrangement joins TRBV28 to TRBJ1-2; 7 bases map to TRBD1. V shed 6 bases and J 6 bases; nucleotides not matched to a gene: 7. Germline CDR1 MDHEN, CDR2 SYDVKM. CDR3 length: 13 amino acids. CDR3 amino acids: CASSLGTENGYTF. CDR3 bases: TGTGCCAGCAGCCTCGGGACAGAGAATGGCTACACCTTC.

The rearrangement uses TRBV28 and TRBJ2-1; 13 nucleotides align to TRBD2. The CDR3 extends over 16 amino acids. Trimming took 4 bases from V and 10 from J; bases not matched to a gene: 10. CDR1 and CDR2 from the germline V gene are MDHEN and SYDVKM. In DNA, the CDR3 is TGTGCCAGCAGTTCCTACCCCGGGACTAGCGGGGCCGAGCAGTTCTTC. As protein: CASSSYPGTSGAEQFF. Combining the CDR3 with reference TRBV28 and TRBJ2-1 gives the whole variable domain DVKVTQSSRYLVKRTGEKVFLECVQDMDHENMFWYRQDPGLGLRLIYFSYDVKMKEKGDIPEGYSVSREKKERFSLILESASTNQTSMYLCASSSYPGTSGAEQFFGPGTRLTVL.